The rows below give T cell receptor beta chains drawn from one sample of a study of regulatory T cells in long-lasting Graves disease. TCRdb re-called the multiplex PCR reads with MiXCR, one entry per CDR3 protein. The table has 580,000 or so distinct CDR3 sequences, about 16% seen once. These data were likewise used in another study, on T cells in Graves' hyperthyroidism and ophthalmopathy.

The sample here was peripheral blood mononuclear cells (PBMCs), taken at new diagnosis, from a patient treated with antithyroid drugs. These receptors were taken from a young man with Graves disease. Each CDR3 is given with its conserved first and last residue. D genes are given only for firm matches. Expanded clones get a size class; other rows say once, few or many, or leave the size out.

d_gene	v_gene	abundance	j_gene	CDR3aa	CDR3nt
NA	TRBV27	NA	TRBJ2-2	CATWRDANTGELLF	TGTGCCACCTGGCGGGACGCTAACACCGGGGAGCTGCTTTTT
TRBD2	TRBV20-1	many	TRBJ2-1	CSARGDASGYNEQFF	TGCAGTGCTAGAGGGGACGCTAGCGGGTACAATGAGCAGTTCTTC
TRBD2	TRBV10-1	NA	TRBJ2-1	CASSSGTSFTNEQFF	TGCGCCAGCAGTTCCGGGACTAGTTTTACCAATGAGCAGTTCTTC
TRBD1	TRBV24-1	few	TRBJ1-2	CATSDPTGGSSGYTF	TGTGCCACCAGTGATCCCACAGGGGGCTCGAGTGGCTACACCTTC
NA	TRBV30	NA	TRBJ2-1	CAWSPPREQFF	TGTGCCTGGAGCCCGCCTCGCGAGCAGTTCTTC
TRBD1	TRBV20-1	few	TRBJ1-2	CSARDTGQGDGYTF	TGCAGTGCTAGAGATACGGGACAGGGTGACGGCTACACCTTC
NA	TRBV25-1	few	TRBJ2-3	CASRRPGATDTQYF	TGTGCCAGCAGGAGGCCGGGAGCAACAGATACGCAGTATTTT
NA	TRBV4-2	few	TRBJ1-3	CASSQEPHNSGNTIYF	TGTGCCAGCAGCCAAGAACCTCACAACTCTGGAAACACCATATATTTT
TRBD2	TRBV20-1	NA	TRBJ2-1	CSATLGSREGREQFF	TGCAGTGCCACTCTAGGATCTAGGGAGGGGAGGGAGCAGTTCTTC
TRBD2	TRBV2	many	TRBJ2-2	CASSGSREAWAGELFF	TGTGCCAGCAGTGGATCGCGGGAGGCGTGGGCCGGGGAGCTGTTTTTT
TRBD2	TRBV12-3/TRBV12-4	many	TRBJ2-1	CASSLARAGIYNEQFF	TGTGCCAGCAGTTTAGCGCGAGCGGGGATCTACAATGAGCAGTTCTTC